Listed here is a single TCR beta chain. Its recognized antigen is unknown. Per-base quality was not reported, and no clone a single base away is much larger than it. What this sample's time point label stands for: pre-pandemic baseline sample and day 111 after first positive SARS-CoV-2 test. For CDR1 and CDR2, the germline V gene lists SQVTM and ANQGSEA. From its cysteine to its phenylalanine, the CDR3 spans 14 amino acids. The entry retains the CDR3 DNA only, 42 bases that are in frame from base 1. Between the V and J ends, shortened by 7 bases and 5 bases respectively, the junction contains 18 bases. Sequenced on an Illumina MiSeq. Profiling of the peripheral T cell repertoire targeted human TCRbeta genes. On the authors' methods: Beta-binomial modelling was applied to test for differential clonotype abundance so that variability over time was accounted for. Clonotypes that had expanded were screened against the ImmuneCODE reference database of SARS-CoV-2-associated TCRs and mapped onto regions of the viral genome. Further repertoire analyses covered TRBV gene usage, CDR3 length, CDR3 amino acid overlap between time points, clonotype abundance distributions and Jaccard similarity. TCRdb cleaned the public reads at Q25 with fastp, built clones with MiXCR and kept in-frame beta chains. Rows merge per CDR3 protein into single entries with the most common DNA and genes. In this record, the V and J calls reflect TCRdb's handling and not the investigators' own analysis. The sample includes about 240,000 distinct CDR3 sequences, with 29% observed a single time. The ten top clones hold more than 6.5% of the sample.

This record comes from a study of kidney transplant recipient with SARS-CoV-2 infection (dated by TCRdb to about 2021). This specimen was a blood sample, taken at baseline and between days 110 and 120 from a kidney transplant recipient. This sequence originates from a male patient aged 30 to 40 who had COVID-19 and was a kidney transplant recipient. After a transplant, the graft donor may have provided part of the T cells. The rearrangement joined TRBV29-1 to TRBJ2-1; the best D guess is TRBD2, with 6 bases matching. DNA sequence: TGCAGCGCTAAGGCGGGACTTACCCACAATGAGCAGTTCTTC. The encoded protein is CSAKAGLTHNEQFF.